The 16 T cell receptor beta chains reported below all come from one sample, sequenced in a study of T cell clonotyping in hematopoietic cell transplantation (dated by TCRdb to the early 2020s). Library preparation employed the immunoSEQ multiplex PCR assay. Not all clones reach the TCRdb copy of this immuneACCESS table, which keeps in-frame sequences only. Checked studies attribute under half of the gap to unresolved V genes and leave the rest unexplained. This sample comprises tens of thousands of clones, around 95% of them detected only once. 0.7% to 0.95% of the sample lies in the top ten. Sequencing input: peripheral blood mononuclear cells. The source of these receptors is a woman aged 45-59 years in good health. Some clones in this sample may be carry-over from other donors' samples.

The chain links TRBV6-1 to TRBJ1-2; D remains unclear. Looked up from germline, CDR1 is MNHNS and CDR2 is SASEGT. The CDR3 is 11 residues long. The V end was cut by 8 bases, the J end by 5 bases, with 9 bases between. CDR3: CASDRGYGYTF. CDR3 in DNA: TGTGCCAGCGACCGGGGTTATGGCTACACCTTC.

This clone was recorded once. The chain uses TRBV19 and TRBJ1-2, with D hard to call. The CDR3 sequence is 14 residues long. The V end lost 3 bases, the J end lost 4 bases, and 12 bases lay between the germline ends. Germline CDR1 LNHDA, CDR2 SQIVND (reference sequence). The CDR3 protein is CASSISMKGYGYTF. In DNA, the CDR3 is TGTGCCAGTAGTATCTCCATGAAAGGCTATGGCTACACCTTC.

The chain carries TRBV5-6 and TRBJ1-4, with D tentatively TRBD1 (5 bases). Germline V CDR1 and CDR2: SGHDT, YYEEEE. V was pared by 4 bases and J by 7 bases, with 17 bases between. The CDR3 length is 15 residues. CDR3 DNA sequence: TGTGCCAGCAGCGGGACGGTGGGGCGAGGTGAAAAACTGTTTTTT. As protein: CASSGTVGRGEKLFF.

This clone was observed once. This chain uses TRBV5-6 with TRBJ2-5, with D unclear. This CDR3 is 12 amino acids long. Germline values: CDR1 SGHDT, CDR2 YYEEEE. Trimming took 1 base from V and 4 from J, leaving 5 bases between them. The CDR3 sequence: CASSLPGETQYF. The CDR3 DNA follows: TGTGCCAGCAGCTTGCCGGGAGAGACCCAGTACTTC.

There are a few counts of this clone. The CDR3 nucleotides are TGTGCCAGTAGCATCCAGGGGGCGAACACTGAAGCTTTCTTT. It specifies CASSIQGANTEAFF. This chain joins TRBV19 and TRBJ1-1, with 8 bases identical to TRBD1. Germline trimming cut 6 bases from V and 1 base from J; bases unmatched to any gene: 4. This CDR3 spans 14 amino acids. Germline V CDR1 and CDR2: LNHDA, SQIVND (reference sequence).

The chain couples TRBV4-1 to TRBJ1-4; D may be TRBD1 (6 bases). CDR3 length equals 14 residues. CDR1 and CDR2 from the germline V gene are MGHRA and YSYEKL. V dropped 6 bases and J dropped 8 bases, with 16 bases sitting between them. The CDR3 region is CASSLAGGGEKLFF. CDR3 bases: TGCGCCAGCAGTCTGGCGGGGGGCGGGGAAAAACTGTTTTTT.

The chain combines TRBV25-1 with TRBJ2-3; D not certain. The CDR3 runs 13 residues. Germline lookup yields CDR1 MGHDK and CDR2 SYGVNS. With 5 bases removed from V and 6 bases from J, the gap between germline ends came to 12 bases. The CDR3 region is CASSPANEDTQYF. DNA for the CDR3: TGTGCCAGCAGTCCCGCAAACGAGGATACGCAGTATTTT.

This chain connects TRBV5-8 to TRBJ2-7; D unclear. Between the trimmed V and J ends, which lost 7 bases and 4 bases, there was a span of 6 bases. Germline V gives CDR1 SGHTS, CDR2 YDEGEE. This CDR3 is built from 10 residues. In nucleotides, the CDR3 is TGTGCCAGCGGATTATACGAGCAGTACTTC. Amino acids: CASGLYEQYF.

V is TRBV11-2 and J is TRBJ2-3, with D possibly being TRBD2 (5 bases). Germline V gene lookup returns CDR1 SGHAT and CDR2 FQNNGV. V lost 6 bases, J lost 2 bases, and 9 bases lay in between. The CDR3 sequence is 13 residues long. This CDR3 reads CASRRVATDTQYF. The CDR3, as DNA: TGTGCCAGCAGGCGGGTAGCCACAGATACGCAGTATTTT.

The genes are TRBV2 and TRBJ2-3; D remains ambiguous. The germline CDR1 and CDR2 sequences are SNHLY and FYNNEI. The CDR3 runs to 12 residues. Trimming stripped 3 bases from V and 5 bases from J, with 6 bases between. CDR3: CASSDWGDTQYF. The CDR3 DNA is TGTGCCAGCAGTGATTGGGGAGATACGCAGTATTTT. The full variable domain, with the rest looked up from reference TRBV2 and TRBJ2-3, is EPEVTQTPSHQVTQMGQEVILRCVPISNHLYFYWYRQILGQKVEFLVSFYNNEISEKSEIFDDQFSVERPDGSNFTLKIRSTKLEDSAMYFCASSDWGDTQYFGPGTRLTVL.

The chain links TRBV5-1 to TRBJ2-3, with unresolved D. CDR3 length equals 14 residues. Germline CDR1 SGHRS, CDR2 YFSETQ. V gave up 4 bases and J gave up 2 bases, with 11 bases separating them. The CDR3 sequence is CASSTLTFTDTQYF. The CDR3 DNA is TGCGCCAGCAGCACACTCACATTCACAGATACGCAGTATTTT.

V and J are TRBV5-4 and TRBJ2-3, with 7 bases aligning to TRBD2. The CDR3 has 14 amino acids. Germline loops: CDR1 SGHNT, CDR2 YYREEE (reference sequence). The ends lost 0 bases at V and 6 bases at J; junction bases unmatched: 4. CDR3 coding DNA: TGTGCCAGCAGCTTGGACGCGGGGGAGGATACGCAGTATTTT. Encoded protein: CASSLDAGEDTQYF.

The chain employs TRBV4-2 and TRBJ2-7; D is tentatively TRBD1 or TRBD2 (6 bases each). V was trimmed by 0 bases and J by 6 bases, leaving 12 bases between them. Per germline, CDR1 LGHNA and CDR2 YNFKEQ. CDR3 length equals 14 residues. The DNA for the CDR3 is TGTGCCAGCAGCCAAGATTGGGGGGCGGGCGAGCAGTACTTC. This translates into CASSQDWGAGEQYF.

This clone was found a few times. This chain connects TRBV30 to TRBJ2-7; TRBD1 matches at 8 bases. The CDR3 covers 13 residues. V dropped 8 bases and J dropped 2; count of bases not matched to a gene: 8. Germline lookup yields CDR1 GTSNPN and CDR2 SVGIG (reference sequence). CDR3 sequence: CAVKRTGTYEQYF. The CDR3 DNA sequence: TGTGCCGTCAAGAGGACAGGGACCTACGAGCAGTACTTC.

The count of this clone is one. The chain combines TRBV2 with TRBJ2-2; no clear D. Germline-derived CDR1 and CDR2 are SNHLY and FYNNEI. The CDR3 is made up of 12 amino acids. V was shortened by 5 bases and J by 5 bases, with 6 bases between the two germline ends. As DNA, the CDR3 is TGTGCCAGCAGTTATGGAACCGGGGAGCTGTTTTTT. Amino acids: CASSYGTGELFF. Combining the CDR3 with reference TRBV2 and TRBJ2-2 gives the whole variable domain EPEVTQTPSHQVTQMGQEVILRCVPISNHLYFYWYRQILGQKVEFLVSFYNNEISEKSEIFDDQFSVERPDGSNFTLKIRSTKLEDSAMYFCASSYGTGELFFGEGSRLTVL.

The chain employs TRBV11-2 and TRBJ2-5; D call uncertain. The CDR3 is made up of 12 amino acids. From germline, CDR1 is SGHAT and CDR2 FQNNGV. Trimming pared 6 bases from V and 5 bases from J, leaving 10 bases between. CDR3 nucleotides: TGTGCCAGCAGTCCCGGTAGGGAGACCCAGTACTTC. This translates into CASSPGRETQYF.